Below, 10 T cell receptor beta chains from the same sample are listed, as sequenced in a study of blood T cell repertoires in COVID-19. The assay was immunoSEQ multiplex PCR, and TCRdb's table has in-frame clones only and misses some. The table lists about 170,000 clones, roughly 90% of them singletons, with around 1.2% in the top ten. Input material: PBMCs or T cells enriched from blood (not recorded which). Receptors originate from a human donor with acute COVID-19. The donor label of this sample is uncertain.

The chain is built from TRBV5-1 and TRBJ2-3; 7 bases align to TRBD1. CDR1 and CDR2 from the germline V gene are SGHRS and YFSETQ. Losses at the gene ends were 0 bases for V and 4 bases for J; bases not matched to a gene: 5. The CDR3 contains 15 residues. In DNA, the CDR3 is TGCGCCAGCAGCTTGGGACAGGGCGGTCCAGATACGCAGTATTTT. Amino acids: CASSLGQGGPDTQYF.

This clone was seen once. The chain is built from TRBV2 and TRBJ1-3, with TRBD1 identical over 7 bases. The V and J ends lost 4 bases and 0 bases, in that order; junction bases with no gene match: 12. CDR1 and CDR2 (germline): SNHLY, FYNNEI. There are 18 residues in the CDR3. The CDR3 protein is CASSAPDRTGISGNTIYF. In DNA form, the CDR3 reads TGTGCCAGCAGTGCCCCGGACAGGACGGGGATCTCTGGAAACACCATATATTTT.

The chain joins TRBV24-1 to TRBJ2-5; D may be TRBD2 (6 bases). V lost 8 bases and J 5 bases, leaving 11 bases between the germline ends. Germline V gene sequence: CDR1 KGHDR, CDR2 SFDVKD. This CDR3 region has 12 residues. The CDR3 nucleotides read TGTGCCACCAAACAGGAGGGCGAGACCCAGTACTTC. Translating gives CATKQEGETQYF.

The chain employs TRBV27 and TRBJ2-2, with TRBD2 matching over 15 bases. The CDR3 loop spans 16 amino acids. V gave up 3 bases and J gave up 7 bases; unmatched junction bases: 3. Germline V lookup: CDR1 MNHEY, CDR2 SMNVEV (reference sequence). As DNA, the CDR3 is TGTGCCAGCAGTTTTGCGGGACTAGCGGGGGGCGGGGAGCTGTTTTTT. Protein sequence: CASSFAGLAGGGELFF.

V usage is TRBV10-3 and J usage is TRBJ1-1; D remains ambiguous. Trimming removed 6 bases from V and 2 bases from J, with 10 bases in between. Germline CDR1 ENHRY, CDR2 SYGVKD. CDR3 length: 13 residues. Here the CDR3 reads CAISRNTNTEAFF. The CDR3 DNA follows: TGTGCCATCAGCAGGAATACTAACACTGAAGCTTTCTTT.

The V gene is TRBV14, the J gene TRBJ1-5; D is perhaps TRBD1 (5 bases). Looked up from germline, CDR1 is SGHDN and CDR2 is FVKESK. This CDR3 has 15 amino acids. Trimming shortened V by 7 bases and J by 5 bases, and 18 bases separated the two germline ends. The CDR3 DNA sequence: TGTGCCAGCAAGACCACCGGAGGGGTTGATCAGCCCCAGCATTTT. It is translated as CASKTTGGVDQPQHF.

The DNA of the CDR3 is TGTGCCAGCAGCTCACCCCGGGGACGGGGGATCTACGAGCAGTACTTC. Its protein is CASSSPRGRGIYEQYF. The rearrangement links TRBV5-4 to TRBJ2-7, with a tentative D call TRBD2 (6 bases). Trimming took off 3 bases at V and 3 bases at J, with 19 bases between the two ends. The CDR3 totals 16 residues. In germline, CDR1 is SGHNT, CDR2 YYREEE (reference sequence).

The chain couples TRBV11-3 to TRBJ1-5, with 10 positions matching TRBD1. The germline V gene encodes CDR1 SGHNT and CDR2 YENEEA. Trimming cost V 5 bases and J 2 bases; bases outside gene matches: 15. This CDR3 has 19 residues. In nucleotides, the CDR3 is TGTGCCAGCAGCCCTAGGGACAGGGGCCTCGGGTTGGGCAATCAGCCCCAGCATTTT. This translates into CASSPRDRGLGLGNQPQHF.

The rearrangement links TRBV7-9 to TRBJ1-2, with 10 bases fitting TRBD1. The germline CDR1 and CDR2 sequences are SEHNR and FQNEAQ (reference sequence). J was trimmed by 4 bases and V by 5 bases; bases with no gene match: 4. CDR3 size: 14 residues. The CDR3 region is CASSPGQGVYGYTF. In DNA, the CDR3 is TGTGCCAGCAGCCCCGGACAGGGGGTCTATGGCTACACCTTC.

The J gene is TRBJ1-1, the V gene TRBV30; D is undetermined. Trimming shortened V by 7 bases and J by 0 bases, and 12 bases separated the two germline ends. The CDR3 covers 13 residues. Looked up from germline, CDR1 is GTSNPN and CDR2 is SVGIG (reference sequence). The CDR3 loop reads CALAGGLNTEAFF. DNA for the CDR3: TGTGCCTTGGCAGGAGGGCTGAACACTGAAGCTTTCTTT.